The TCR beta chain under discussion was sequenced for a study of blood T cells in healthy people across ages. Alongside a J-beta primer mix, a sample-barcoded 5' primer served in a second PCR lasting about 7 to 12 cycles. Researchers report that a template-switch adaptor with 12 random nucleotides tagged each cDNA molecule. TCRdb processed the 5' RACE reads anew with MiXCR; each CDR3 protein has one entry. Of about 780,000 distinct CDR3 sequences in the sample, 25% to 30% were seen once. In its sample, this clonotype was seen a few times. Its target is unknown. The length of the CDR3 is 11 residues. Trimming took 7 bases from V and 8 from J, leaving 11 bases between them. Study outcomes and limitations: A strong correlation was seen between TCR beta diversity and naive T cell percentage.

The sample was also reused in another study, on T cells of mothers and their children.

The receptor comes from a boy aged 5-17 years in good health. The sample consisted of blood. This chain links TRBV12-3 or TRBV12-4 with TRBJ1-2; D call uncertain. CDR3 protein: CASTLTEGYTF. The CDR3 DNA is TGTGCCAGCACTCTTACGGAGGGCTACACCTTC.